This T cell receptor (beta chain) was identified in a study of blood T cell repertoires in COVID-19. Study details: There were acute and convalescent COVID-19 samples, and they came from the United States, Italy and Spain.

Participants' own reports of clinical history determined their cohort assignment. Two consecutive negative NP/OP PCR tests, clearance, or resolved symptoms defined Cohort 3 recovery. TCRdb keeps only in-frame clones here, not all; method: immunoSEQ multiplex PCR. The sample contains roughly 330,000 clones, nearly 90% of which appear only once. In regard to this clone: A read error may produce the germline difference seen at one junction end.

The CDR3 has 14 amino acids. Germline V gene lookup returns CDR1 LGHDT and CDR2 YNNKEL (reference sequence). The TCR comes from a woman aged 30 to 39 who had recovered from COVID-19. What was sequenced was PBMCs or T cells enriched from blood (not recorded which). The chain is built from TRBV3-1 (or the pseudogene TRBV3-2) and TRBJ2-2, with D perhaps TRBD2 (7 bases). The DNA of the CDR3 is TGTGCCAGCAGCCAAGCGGGGGGCCAAACTCCGCCCGATTTT. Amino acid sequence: CASSQAGGQTPPDF.